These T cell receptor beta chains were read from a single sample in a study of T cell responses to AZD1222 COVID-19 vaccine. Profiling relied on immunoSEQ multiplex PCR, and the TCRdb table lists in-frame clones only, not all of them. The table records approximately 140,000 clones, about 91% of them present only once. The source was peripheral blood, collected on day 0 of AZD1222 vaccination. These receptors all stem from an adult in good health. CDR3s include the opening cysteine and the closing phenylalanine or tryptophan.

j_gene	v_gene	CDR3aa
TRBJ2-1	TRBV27	CASSPVAVLSYNEQFF
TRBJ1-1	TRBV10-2	CASTLGGNTEAFF
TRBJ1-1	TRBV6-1	CASSDPGGRGNTEAFF
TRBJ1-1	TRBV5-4	CASSLRQGENTEAFF
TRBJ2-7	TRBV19	CASSRGRESYEQYF
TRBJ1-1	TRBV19	CATFGGVSGPEAFF
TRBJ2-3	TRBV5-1	CASSPGRSDTQYF
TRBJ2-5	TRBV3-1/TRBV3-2	CASSQDGRGQTQYF
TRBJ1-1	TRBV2	CALRGRPDTEAFF
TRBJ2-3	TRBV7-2	CASSLGLAWGGTQYF
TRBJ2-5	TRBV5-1	CASSLAASGGQETQYF
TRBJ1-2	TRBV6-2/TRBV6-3	CASSYFGSYTF
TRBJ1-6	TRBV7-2	CASSLEVGRGSPLHF
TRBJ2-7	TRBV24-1	CATGTGRTYEQYF
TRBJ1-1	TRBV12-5	CASGPARTGADTEAFF
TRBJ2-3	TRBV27	CASSLGTPGVDTQYF
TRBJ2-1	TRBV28	CASSPLSGQGSYNEQFF
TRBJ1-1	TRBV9	CASSVDPGLGGNTEAFF
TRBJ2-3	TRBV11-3	CASSRLGAGGLTDTQYF
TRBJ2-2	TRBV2	CASSEWRGGPGELFF
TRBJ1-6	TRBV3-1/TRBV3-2	CASSQDAGSSPLHF
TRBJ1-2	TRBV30	CAWRATGTGDLWGGYTF
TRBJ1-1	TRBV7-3	CASSREMNTEAFF
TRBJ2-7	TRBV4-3	CASSQDRADPYEQYF
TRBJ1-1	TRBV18	CASSPMDLMNTEAFF
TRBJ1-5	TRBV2	CASSESILLPQHF
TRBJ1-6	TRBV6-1	CASSDRDNYNSPLHF
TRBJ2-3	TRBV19	CASSTFETSTDTQYF
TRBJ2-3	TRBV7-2	CASSLGQGSTDTQYF
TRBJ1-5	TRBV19	CASKKKGQYSNQPQHF
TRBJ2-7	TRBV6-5	CASSRDGGLGDEQYF
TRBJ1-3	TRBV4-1	CASSLGVSGNTIYF